This T cell receptor beta chain was documented in a study of human T cells and chemical hapten exposure. Study conclusions and caveats: The number of TCRs above 1 in 1000 frequency did not change after DPC sensitization.

V lost 5 bases to trimming and J lost 0 bases, with 14 bases between them. The CDR3 has 16 amino acids. Germline values: CDR1 MDHEN, CDR2 SYDVKM. The time point: patch test 2, 6 weeks after DPC sensitization. Noted treatment: therapeutic diphenylcyclopropenone sensitization with weekly scalp DPC. This clonotype has more than one count but fewer than ten. The antigen remains undetermined. A single record per CDR3 protein comes from TCRdb applying MiXCR to the RACE reads. The sample records about 400,000 distinct CDR3 sequences, about 6.3% being singletons. V usage is TRBV28 and J usage is TRBJ1-5, with no clear D. Sequencing used whole blood, obtained in connection with sensitization to the hapten diphenylcyclopropenone (DPC). The receptor comes from a woman aged 18-29 years with alopecia areata. Some clones in this sample may be carry-over from other donors' samples. CDR3 residues: CASSPGETYSNQPQHF. Written as DNA, the CDR3 is TGTGCCAGCAGTCCTGGGGAGACTTATAGCAATCAGCCCCAGCATTTT. Complete variable domain (other parts from reference TRBV28 and TRBJ1-5): DVKVTQSSRYLVKRTGEKVFLECVQDMDHENMFWYRQDPGLGLRLIYFSYDVKMKEKGDIPEGYSVSREKKERFSLILESASTNQTSMYLCASSPGETYSNQPQHFGDGTRLSIL.